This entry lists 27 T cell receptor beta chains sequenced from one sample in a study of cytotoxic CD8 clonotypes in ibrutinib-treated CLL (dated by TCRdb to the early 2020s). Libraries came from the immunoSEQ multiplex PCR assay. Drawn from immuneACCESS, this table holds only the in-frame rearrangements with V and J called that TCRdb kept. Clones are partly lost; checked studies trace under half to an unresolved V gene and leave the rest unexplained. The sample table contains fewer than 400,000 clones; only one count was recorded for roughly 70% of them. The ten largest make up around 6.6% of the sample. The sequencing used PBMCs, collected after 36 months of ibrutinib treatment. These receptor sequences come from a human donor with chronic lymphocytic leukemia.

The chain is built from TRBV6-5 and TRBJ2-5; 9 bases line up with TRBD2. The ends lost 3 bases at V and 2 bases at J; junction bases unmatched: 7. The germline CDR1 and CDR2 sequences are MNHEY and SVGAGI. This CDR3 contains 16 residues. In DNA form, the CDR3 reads TGTGCCAGCAGTTATGTTAGCGGGGGTCAACAAGAGACCCAGTACTTC. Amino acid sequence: CASSYVSGGQQETQYF.

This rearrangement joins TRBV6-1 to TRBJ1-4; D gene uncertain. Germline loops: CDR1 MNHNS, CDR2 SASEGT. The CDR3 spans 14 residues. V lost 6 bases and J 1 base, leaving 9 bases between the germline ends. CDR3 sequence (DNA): TGTGCCAGCAGGACTCGGCAAACTAATGAAAAACTGTTTTTT. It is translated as CASRTRQTNEKLFF.

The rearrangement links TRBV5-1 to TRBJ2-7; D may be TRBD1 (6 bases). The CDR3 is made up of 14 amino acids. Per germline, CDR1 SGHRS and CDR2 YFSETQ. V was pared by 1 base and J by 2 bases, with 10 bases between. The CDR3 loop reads CASSLTGSPYEQYF. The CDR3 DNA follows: TGCGCCAGCAGCTTGACAGGGTCCCCCTACGAGCAGTACTTC.

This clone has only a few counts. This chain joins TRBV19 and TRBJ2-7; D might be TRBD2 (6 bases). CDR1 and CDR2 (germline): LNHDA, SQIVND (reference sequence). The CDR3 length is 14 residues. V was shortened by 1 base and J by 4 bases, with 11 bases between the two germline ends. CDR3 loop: CASSIGGGVYEQYF. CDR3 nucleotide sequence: TGTGCCAGTAGTATAGGCGGAGGGGTATACGAGCAGTACTTC.

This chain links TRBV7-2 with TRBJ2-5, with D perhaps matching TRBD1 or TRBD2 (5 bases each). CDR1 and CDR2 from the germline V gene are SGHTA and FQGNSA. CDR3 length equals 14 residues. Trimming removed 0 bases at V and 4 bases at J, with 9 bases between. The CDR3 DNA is TGTGCCAGCAGCTTAGCCTGGGGACGAGAGACCCAGTACTTC. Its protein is CASSLAWGRETQYF.

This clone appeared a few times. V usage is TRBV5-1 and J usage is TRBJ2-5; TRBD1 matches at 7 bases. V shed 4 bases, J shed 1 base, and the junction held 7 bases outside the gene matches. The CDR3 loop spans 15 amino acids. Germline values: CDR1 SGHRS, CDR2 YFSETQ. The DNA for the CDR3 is TGCGCCAGCAGCCACGGGACAGCTTCCCAAGAGACCCAGTACTTC. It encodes CASSHGTASQETQYF.

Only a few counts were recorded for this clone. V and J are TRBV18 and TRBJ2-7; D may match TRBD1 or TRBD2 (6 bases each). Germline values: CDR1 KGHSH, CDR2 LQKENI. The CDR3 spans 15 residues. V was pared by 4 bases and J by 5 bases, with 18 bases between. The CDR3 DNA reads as TGTGCCAGCTCACTGGACATTGGGGGGCCGGACGAGCAGTACTTC. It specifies CASSLDIGGPDEQYF.

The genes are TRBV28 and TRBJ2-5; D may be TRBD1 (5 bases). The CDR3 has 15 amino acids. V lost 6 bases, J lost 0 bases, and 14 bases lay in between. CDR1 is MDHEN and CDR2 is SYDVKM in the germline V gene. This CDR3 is CASRNFRAYQETQYF. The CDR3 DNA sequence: TGTGCCAGCAGGAATTTCAGGGCGTACCAAGAGACCCAGTACTTC.

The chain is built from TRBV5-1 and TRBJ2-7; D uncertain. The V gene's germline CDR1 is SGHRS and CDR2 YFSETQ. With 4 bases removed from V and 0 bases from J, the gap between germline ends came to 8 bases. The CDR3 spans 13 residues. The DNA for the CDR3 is TGCGCCAGCAGCAGGGTGGACTCCTACGAGCAGTACTTC. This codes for CASSRVDSYEQYF.

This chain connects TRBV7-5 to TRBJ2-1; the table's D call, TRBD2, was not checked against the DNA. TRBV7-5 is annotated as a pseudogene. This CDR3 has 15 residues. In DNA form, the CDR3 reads TGTGTCAGAAGCGGCAGCGGGATACCCTACAATGAGCAGTTCTTC. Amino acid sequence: CVRSGSGIPYNEQFF.

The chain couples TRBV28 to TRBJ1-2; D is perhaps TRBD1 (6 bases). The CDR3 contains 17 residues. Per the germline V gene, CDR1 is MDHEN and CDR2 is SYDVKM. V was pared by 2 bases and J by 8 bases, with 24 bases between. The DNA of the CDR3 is TGTGCCAGCAGTTTAGGGCCCTGGGGAGGGGGTATCGTCGGCTACACCTTC. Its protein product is CASSLGPWGGGIVGYTF.

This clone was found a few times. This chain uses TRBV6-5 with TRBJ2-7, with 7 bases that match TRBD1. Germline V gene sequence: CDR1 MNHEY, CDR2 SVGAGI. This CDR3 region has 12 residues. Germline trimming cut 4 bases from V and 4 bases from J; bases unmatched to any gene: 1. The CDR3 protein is CASSWTGYEQYF. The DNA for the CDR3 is TGTGCCAGCAGTTGGACAGGATACGAGCAGTACTTC.

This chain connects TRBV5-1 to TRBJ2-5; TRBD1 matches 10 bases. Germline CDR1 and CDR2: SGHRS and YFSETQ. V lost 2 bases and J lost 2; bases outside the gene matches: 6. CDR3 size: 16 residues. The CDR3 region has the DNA TGCGCCAGCAGCTTCCGGGACAGGGGTTTGCAAGAGACCCAGTACTTC. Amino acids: CASSFRDRGLQETQYF.

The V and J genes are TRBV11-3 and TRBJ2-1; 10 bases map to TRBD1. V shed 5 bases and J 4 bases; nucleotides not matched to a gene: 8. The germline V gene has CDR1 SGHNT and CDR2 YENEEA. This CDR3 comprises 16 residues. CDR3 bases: TGTGCCAGCAGCCCCAGAGGGACAGGGGTTTACAATGAGCAGTTCTTC. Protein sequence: CASSPRGTGVYNEQFF.

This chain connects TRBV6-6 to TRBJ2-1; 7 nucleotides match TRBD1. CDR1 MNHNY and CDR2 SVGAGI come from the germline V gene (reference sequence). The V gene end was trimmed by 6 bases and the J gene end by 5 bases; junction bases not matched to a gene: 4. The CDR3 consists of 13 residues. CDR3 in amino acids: CASRGTDHNEQFF. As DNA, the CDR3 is TGTGCCAGCAGGGGGACAGATCACAATGAGCAGTTCTTC.

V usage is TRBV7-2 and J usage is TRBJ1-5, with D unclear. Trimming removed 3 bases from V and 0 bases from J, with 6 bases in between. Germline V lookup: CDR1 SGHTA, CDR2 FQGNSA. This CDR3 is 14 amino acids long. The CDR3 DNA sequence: TGTGCCAGCAGCTTGTGGCTTAGCAATCAGCCCCAGCATTTT. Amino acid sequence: CASSLWLSNQPQHF.

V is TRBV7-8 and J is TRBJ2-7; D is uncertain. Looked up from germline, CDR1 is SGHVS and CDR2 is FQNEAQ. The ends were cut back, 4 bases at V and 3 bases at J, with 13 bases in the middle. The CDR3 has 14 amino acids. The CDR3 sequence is CASSSSRVVYEQYF. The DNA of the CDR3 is TGTGCCAGCAGCTCCTCCCGGGTCGTCTACGAGCAGTACTTC.

The CDR3 bases are TGCGCCAGCAGCTCTTACCGGGACAGGACCACAGATACGCAGTATTTT. Translated: CASSSYRDRTTDTQYF. V is TRBV5-1 and J is TRBJ2-3; TRBD1 aligns across 8 bases. V shed 3 bases and J 2 bases; nucleotides not matched to a gene: 8. Looked up from germline, CDR1 is SGHRS and CDR2 is YFSETQ. This CDR3 contains 16 residues.

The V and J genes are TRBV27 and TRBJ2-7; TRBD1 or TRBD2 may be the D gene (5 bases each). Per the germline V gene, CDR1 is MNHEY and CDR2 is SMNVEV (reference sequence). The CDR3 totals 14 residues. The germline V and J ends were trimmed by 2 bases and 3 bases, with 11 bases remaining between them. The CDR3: CASSLGGLHYEQYF. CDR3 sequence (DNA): TGTGCCAGCAGTTTAGGGGGTCTCCACTACGAGCAGTACTTC.

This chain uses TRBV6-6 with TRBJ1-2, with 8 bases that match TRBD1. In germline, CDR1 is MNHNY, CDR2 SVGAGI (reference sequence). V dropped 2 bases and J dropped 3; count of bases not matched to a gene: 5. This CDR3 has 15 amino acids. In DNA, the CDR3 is TGTGCCAGCAGTTACAGAGCAGGGGGCGACTATGGCTACACCTTC. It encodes CASSYRAGGDYGYTF.

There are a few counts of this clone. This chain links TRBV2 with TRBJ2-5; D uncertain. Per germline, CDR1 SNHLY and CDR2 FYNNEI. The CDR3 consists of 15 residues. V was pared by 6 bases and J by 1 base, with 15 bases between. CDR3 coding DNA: TGTGCCAGCAGCCGACCTCTGGACCCCCAAGAGACCCAGTACTTC. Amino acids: CASSRPLDPQETQYF.

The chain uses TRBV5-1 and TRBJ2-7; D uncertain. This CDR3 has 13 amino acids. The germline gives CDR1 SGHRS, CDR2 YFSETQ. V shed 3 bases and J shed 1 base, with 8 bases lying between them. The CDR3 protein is CASSSTASYEQYF. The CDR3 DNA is TGCGCCAGCAGCTCAACAGCATCCTACGAGCAGTACTTC.

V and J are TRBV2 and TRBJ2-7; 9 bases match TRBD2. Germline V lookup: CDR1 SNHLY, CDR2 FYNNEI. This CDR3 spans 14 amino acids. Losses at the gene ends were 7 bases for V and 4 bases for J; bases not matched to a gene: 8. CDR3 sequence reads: CASTTTSGQYEQYF. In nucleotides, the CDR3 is TGTGCCAGCACGACGACTAGCGGCCAATACGAGCAGTACTTC.

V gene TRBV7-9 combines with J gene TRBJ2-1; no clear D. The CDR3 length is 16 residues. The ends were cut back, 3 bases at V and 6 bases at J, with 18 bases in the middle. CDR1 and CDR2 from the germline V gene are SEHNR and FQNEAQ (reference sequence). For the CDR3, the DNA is TGTGCCAGCAGCTTGGGCAGCCTGAGTAAGAGCAATGAGCAGTTCTTC. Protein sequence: CASSLGSLSKSNEQFF. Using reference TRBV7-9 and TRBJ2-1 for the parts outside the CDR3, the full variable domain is DTGVSQNPRHKITKRGQNVTFRCDPISEHNRLYWYRQTLGQGPEFLTYFQNEAQLEKSRLLSDRFSAERPKGSFSTLEIQRTEQGDSAMYLCASSLGSLSKSNEQFFGPGTRLTVL.

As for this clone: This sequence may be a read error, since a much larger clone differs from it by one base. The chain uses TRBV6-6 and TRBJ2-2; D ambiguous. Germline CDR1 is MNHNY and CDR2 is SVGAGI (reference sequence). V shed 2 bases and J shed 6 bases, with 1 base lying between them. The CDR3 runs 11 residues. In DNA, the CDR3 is TGTGCCAGCAGTTACCCCGGGGAGCTGTTTTTT. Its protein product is CASSYPGELFF.

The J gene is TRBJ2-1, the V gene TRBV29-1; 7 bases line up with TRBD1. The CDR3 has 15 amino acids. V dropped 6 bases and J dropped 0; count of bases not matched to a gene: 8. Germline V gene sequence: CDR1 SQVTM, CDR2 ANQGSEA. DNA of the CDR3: TGCAGCGTGCTTACAGGGGACCTCTCCTACAATGAGCAGTTCTTC. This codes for CSVLTGDLSYNEQFF.

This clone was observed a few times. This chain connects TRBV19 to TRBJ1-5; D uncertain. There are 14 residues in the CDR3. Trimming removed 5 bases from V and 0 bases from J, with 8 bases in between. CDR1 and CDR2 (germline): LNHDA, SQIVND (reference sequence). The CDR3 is CASSVTPSNQPQHF. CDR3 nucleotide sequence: TGTGCCAGTAGTGTCACACCTAGCAATCAGCCCCAGCATTTT.